This T cell receptor (beta chain) was obtained from a study of cytotoxic CD8 clonotypes in ibrutinib-treated CLL (dated by TCRdb to the early 2020s). In terms of the full investigation: The cohort included about 15 treatment-naive and around 10 relapsed/refractory patients; 17 to 18 were IGHV unmutated. Partial responses were observed in approximately 24 patients and complete responses in 2; after a median follow-up of roughly 62 months, remission was maintained in roughly 15 patients and progression was observed in approximately twelve. Response samples were obtained after a median of approximately eleven months of treatment, with a range of about 6 to 36 months. An average of about 250,000 productive templates and tens of thousands of productive rearrangements was obtained per sample. Of the approximately 87 participants in the trial, roughly 25 had longitudinal samples available. Cryopreserved peripheral blood mononuclear cells were obtained before treatment, at response, and at either sustained remission or disease progression. Every remission and progressive disease sample was obtained while ibrutinib was still being received by the patients.

General findings and caveats noted by the study authors: Sustained-remission and progressing patients did not have matched sampling times, and lymph node repertoires were not examined. Public clonotypes were rare and either shrank or stayed stable during treatment, and the rise in clonality at ibrutinib response reflected expansion of private clonotypes. Clonality increased at ibrutinib response, stayed stable in sustained remission, and fell back toward baseline at progression. Baseline clonality exceeded that of age-matched healthy donors and correlated strongly with circulating CD8+ T-cell counts.

Including the terminal cysteine and phenylalanine, the CDR3 comprises 16 residues. Only the CDR3 DNA is retained, 48 bases long and in frame from the first base. Trimming removed 3 bases from V and 1 base from J, leaving 10 bases between the germline ends. The germline V gene (reference sequence) gives CDR1 as MNHEY and CDR2 as SMNVEV. The goal of deep resolution MiSeq sequencing was a depth between 1 in 1 million and 1 in 200,000 T cells, and coverage averaged 10x per clonotype. The immunoSEQ hsTCRB Kit was used to generate the TCR beta libraries. As for the original processing: ImmunoSEQ Data Assistant and ImmunoSEQ Analyzer were used for data analysis, and V, D and J genes were assigned according to IMGT definitions. Clonality, with values ranging from 0 to 1, was calculated as one minus the normalized Shannon entropy of productive rearrangement frequencies. Public clonotype analysis was restricted to overrepresented clonotypes comprising at least 0.05% of each patient's repertoire. Some twelve repertoires from age-matched healthy donors, obtained from immuneACCESS, served as clonality controls. TCRdb re-hosts the immuneACCESS table, in-frame sequences only. Its copies lack some clones; in the studies checked, an unresolved V gene accounts for under half of them, and the cause for the rest is not known. V, J and clone size are those of that table, while D and trimming were read from the DNA. Here the sample has under 200,000 clones; more than 80% occur a single time. The ten largest make up under 5.5% of the sample.

The sample's time point label, in plain terms: 20 to 30 months on ibrutinib. For TCR beta library preparation, about 2.2 micrograms of genomic DNA were extracted from the cryopreserved PBMCs. High-throughput TCR beta sequencing was performed on longitudinal blood samples from CLL patients receiving ibrutinib monotherapy. The patients took part in an open-label, single-center phase 2 trial of ibrutinib monotherapy. In regard to this clone: No cognate antigen has been identified for it. Base quality data are lacking; no much larger clone is found one base away.

The chain is encoded by TRBV27 joined to TRBJ1-6; TRBD1 is perhaps the D gene, given 5 matching bases. This TCR was sampled from a human donor with chronic lymphocytic leukemia. The sequencing used PBMCs, collected after 24 months of ibrutinib treatment. The CDR3 corresponds to CASSFHQGSYNSPLHF. The base sequence is TGTGCCAGCAGTTTTCATCAGGGATCCTATAATTCACCCCTCCACTTT.